Listed here is a single TCR beta chain. An end of the junction differs from the germline gene, which may be a read error. Study processing details: Nucleated cell counts were estimated from reference gene primer amplification. Assay used: immunoSEQ multiplex PCR; TCRdb lists only in-frame clones, some missing. D and trimming come from the DNA, and the V and J calls and clone size come from that table. The sample holds 110,000 or so clones, over 80% seen once. This record belongs to a study of blood T cell repertoires in COVID-19. The overall study: Some COVID-19 samples were acute and others convalescent; all came from the United States, Italy and Spain.

The CDR3 contains 16 residues. Germline CDR1 is SGHDT and CDR2 is YYEEEE. The specimen sequenced was peripheral blood. The sequence derives from a woman aged 60-70 years with acute or convalescent COVID-19. The genes are TRBV5-6 and TRBJ1-6, with D maybe TRBD1 (6 bases). The CDR3 DNA sequence: TGTGCCCGCAGCCGGGGGGCGGGAAGTGATGATTCACCCCTCCACTTT. Amino acid sequence: CARSRGAGSDDSPLHF.